This passage covers 30 T cell receptor beta chains from one sample sequenced in a study of T cells after yellow fever vaccination. TCRdb independently ran MiXCR on the 5' RACE reads; one entry per CDR3 protein. The table has 200,000 to 250,000 distinct CDR3 sequences, about 7% seen once. Sequenced material: CD4+ T cells sorted from PBMCs, taken 15 days after the yellow fever booster vaccination. These receptors were obtained from a young man who received the YFV17D yellow fever vaccine.

The V call is TRBV7-3, the J call TRBJ1-1; no reliable D call. V lost 1 base, J lost 6 bases, and 9 bases lay in between. This CDR3 is built from 13 residues. CDR1 is SGHTA and CDR2 is FQGTGA in the germline V gene. CDR3 loop: CASSLKLDSEAFF. CDR3 nucleotides: TGTGCCAGCAGCTTAAAACTAGACTCTGAAGCTTTCTTT.

This clonotype was observed a handful of times. The chain employs TRBV5-1 and TRBJ2-5, with 13 bases fitting TRBD2. The germline gives CDR1 SGHRS, CDR2 YFSETQ. The CDR3 covers 19 residues. V was clipped by 2 bases and J by 3 bases; unmatched bases: 13. The CDR3 region is CASSLAPGTSGIREETQYF. For the CDR3, the DNA is TGCGCCAGCAGCTTAGCTCCGGGGACTAGCGGGATAAGAGAAGAGACCCAGTACTTC.

V usage is TRBV5-6 and J usage is TRBJ2-7; D not certain. From germline, CDR1 is SGHDT and CDR2 YYEEEE. Deletions cut 4 bases from V and 2 bases from J, with 10 bases between. CDR3 length: 13 amino acids. The CDR3 is CASSPWLAYEQYF. CDR3 bases: TGTGCCAGCAGCCCCTGGCTGGCCTACGAGCAGTACTTC.

This clonotype has just a few counts. The chain has TRBV7-6 and TRBJ2-7, with D hard to call. Per the germline V gene, CDR1 is SGHVS and CDR2 is FNYEAQ. Trimming left V 6 bases short and J 1 base short, with 19 bases between. This CDR3 region has 16 residues. In nucleotides, the CDR3 is TGTGCCAGCAGTCCCTATCTCGGCGTGGGGTCCTACGAGCAGTACTTC. Its translation: CASSPYLGVGSYEQYF.

In its sample, this clonotype was seen many times. This sequence joins TRBV7-2 and TRBJ2-2; 13 bases match TRBD2. This CDR3 is 17 amino acids long. V gave up 5 bases and J gave up 3 bases; unmatched junction bases: 6. Germline CDR1 is SGHTA and CDR2 is FQGNSA. The CDR3 reads CASSPRTSGSDTGELFF. In nucleotides, the CDR3 is TGTGCCAGCAGCCCGAGGACTAGCGGGAGTGACACCGGGGAGCTGTTTTTT.

Only a few counts were recorded for this clonotype. V usage is TRBV6-2 or TRBV6-3 and J usage is TRBJ2-2, with D perhaps matching TRBD1 (6 bases). V shed 5 bases and J shed 6 bases, with 10 bases lying between them. Per the germline V gene, CDR1 is MNHEY and CDR2 is SVGEGT. The CDR3 contains 13 residues. CDR3 DNA: TGTGCCAGCAGTCCACAGGGTCCCGGGGAGCTGTTTTTT. Translated, it gives CASSPQGPGELFF.

This clonotype has more than one count but fewer than ten. The junction shows a germline mismatch at one end, possibly a read error. The rearrangement uses TRBV6-2 or TRBV6-3 and TRBJ2-5; 9 nucleotides align to TRBD1. CDR1 MNHEY and CDR2 SVGEGT come from the germline V gene. The CDR3 loop spans 13 amino acids. The CDR3 protein is CASSYYTGTGINF. CDR3 in DNA: TGTGCCAGCAGTTATTACACCGGGACAGGGATCAACTTC.

This chain joins TRBV30 and TRBJ1-2; D is unresolved. Trimming left V 4 bases short and J 8 bases short, with 20 bases between. Germline CDR1 reads GTSNPN; CDR2 reads SVGIG (reference sequence). CDR3 length equals 14 residues. CDR3 DNA sequence: TGTGCCTGGAAGGCGTTTGGCAGCATTAAGGGCTACACCTTC. This translates into CAWKAFGSIKGYTF.

This sequence joins TRBV5-1 and TRBJ2-5; weak D call: TRBD1 (6 bases). Trimming took 3 bases from V and 1 from J, leaving 10 bases between them. Germline assignment: CDR1 SGHRS and CDR2 YFSETQ. This CDR3 contains 14 residues. This CDR3 reads CASSWTDSQETQYF. The CDR3 DNA reads TGCGCCAGCAGCTGGACGGACAGCCAAGAGACCCAGTACTTC.

This clonotype was detected ten times or more. The chain couples TRBV24-1 to TRBJ2-3, with D tentatively TRBD2 (6 bases). The CDR3 runs to 16 residues. V was shortened by 3 bases and J by 4 bases, with 16 bases between the two germline ends. Germline CDR1 and CDR2: KGHDR and SFDVKD. The CDR3 reads CATSDGRSGRSDTQYF. The CDR3, as DNA: TGTGCCACCAGTGATGGACGGTCAGGGAGGTCAGATACGCAGTATTTT.

This chain links TRBV20-1 with TRBJ1-5, with 8 nucleotides matching TRBD1. J gave up 4 bases and V 7 bases, and 6 bases lay outside the gene matches. This CDR3 has 13 residues. Germline V lookup: CDR1 DFQATT, CDR2 SNEGSKA (reference sequence). CDR3 protein: CSVAGGPNQPQHF. The CDR3 DNA reads TGCAGTGTCGCAGGGGGCCCTAATCAGCCCCAGCATTTT.

This clonotype has a count of ten or more. The genes are TRBV5-1 and TRBJ2-1, with 7 bases aligning to TRBD2. V shed 1 base, J shed 4 bases, and the junction held 5 bases outside the gene matches. This CDR3 spans 15 amino acids. Looked up from germline, CDR1 is SGHRS and CDR2 is YFSETQ. The CDR3 loop is CASSLLAGEYNEQFF. The CDR3 DNA sequence: TGCGCCAGCAGCTTGCTCGCGGGAGAGTACAATGAGCAGTTCTTC.

This clonotype was observed many times. The V call is TRBV20-1, the J call TRBJ1-5; a weak D match, TRBD1 (5 bases). Trimming left V 6 bases short and J 6 bases short, with 18 bases between. The CDR3 runs to 14 residues. The germline gives CDR1 DFQATT, CDR2 SNEGSKA (reference sequence). CDR3 residues: CSASRAGFPQPQHF. DNA of the CDR3: TGCAGTGCCTCCCGGGCAGGGTTCCCTCAGCCCCAGCATTTT.

Many counts were recorded for this clonotype. The gene calls are TRBV6-2 or TRBV6-3 and TRBJ2-2, with a weak D call TRBD1 (6 bases). The CDR3 has 16 residues. Trimming cost V 6 bases and J 6 bases, with 20 bases left between them. The V gene's germline CDR1 is MNHEY and CDR2 SVGEGT. DNA of the CDR3: TGTGCCAGCAGACCAGCCACAGGGATGGAGGCCGGGGAGCTGTTTTTT. The encoded protein is CASRPATGMEAGELFF.

This clonotype was detected a few times. V gene TRBV7-8 combines with J gene TRBJ2-5; D uncertain. There are 13 residues in the CDR3. The germline V and J ends were trimmed by 7 bases and 0 bases, with 9 bases remaining between them. Per the germline V gene, CDR1 is SGHVS and CDR2 is FQNEAQ. The CDR3 nucleotides are TGTGCCAGCACACAGCCGTACCAAGAGACCCAGTACTTC. Protein sequence: CASTQPYQETQYF.

There are many counts of this clonotype. CDR3 in DNA: TGTGCCAGCAGCGTAGACCCGGGCGGTACCTACGAGCAGTACTTC. Amino acids: CASSVDPGGTYEQYF. This rearrangement joins TRBV9 to TRBJ2-7, with D uncertain. The V and J ends lost 0 bases and 2 bases respectively, with 12 bases between them. The CDR3 has 15 residues. Germline-derived CDR1 and CDR2 are SGDLS and YYNGEE.

This clonotype was seen at least ten times. The chain has TRBV6-1 and TRBJ2-5; possibly TRBD2 for D (5 bases). V was cut by 8 bases and J by 4 bases, with 20 bases left in between. The CDR3 runs 15 residues. Germline V CDR1 and CDR2: MNHNS, SASEGT. The CDR3 DNA is TGTGCCAGCCGGACCGGAAGCGGCCAGGTAGAGACCCAGTACTTC. As protein: CASRTGSGQVETQYF.

This clonotype was detected many times. The V gene is TRBV27, the J gene TRBJ1-1; TRBD1 might be the D (5 bases). CDR3 length: 14 residues. In germline, CDR1 is MNHEY, CDR2 SMNVEV (reference sequence). Trimming stripped 3 bases from V and 9 bases from J, with 17 bases between. The CDR3 nucleotides read TGTGCCAGCAGTTTCACCGCAGGGATGGGGAAAGCTTTCTTT. Amino acid sequence: CASSFTAGMGKAFF.

Only a few counts were recorded for this clonotype. The chain employs TRBV27 and TRBJ1-6; no firm D call. This CDR3 contains 12 residues. Per the germline V gene, CDR1 is MNHEY and CDR2 is SMNVEV (reference sequence). V was pared by 3 bases and J by 10 bases, with 7 bases between. The CDR3 nucleotides are TGTGCCAGCAGTTTGGCTAGATCACCCCTCCACTTT. Protein product: CASSLARSPLHF.

This rearrangement joins TRBV6-2 or TRBV6-3 to TRBJ2-1, with D hard to call. Germline V CDR1 and CDR2: MNHEY, SVGEGT. The CDR3 totals 15 residues. Trimming took 3 bases from V and 2 from J, leaving 11 bases between them. CDR3 sequence: CASSYREVPYNEQFF. CDR3 DNA: TGTGCCAGCAGTTATCGCGAGGTTCCCTACAATGAGCAGTTCTTC.

This chain uses TRBV5-1 with TRBJ2-7, with 9 bases lining up with TRBD1. V gave up 4 bases and J gave up 3 bases; unmatched junction bases: 8. The CDR3 extends over 15 amino acids. Germline CDR1 is SGHRS and CDR2 is YFSETQ. The CDR3 DNA reads TGCGCCAGCAGCACAACAGGGGGCGGAGGCTACGAGCAGTACTTC. It is translated as CASSTTGGGGYEQYF.

The chain has TRBV5-1 and TRBJ2-3; D is possibly TRBD2 (6 bases). The CDR3 loop spans 14 amino acids. Germline CDR1 reads SGHRS; CDR2 reads YFSETQ. Trimming removed 0 bases at V and 4 bases at J, with 9 bases between. The CDR3 here is CASSLEGTADTQYF. CDR3 DNA: TGCGCCAGCAGCTTGGAGGGGACTGCAGATACGCAGTATTTT.

This chain uses TRBV3-1 with TRBJ2-3, with 9 bases identical to TRBD1. In germline, CDR1 is LGHDT, CDR2 YNNKEL (reference sequence). The CDR3 runs to 14 residues. V was pared by 2 bases and J by 5 bases, with 2 bases of the junction left unmatched. The CDR3 protein is CASSQTGGGDTQYF. The CDR3 DNA reads as TGTGCCAGCAGCCAAACAGGGGGCGGAGATACGCAGTATTTT.

This clonotype has just a few counts. The chain employs TRBV5-1 and TRBJ2-2; D gene uncertain. The CDR3 is made up of 17 amino acids. Germline assignment: CDR1 SGHRS and CDR2 YFSETQ. V lost 1 base, J lost 3 bases, and 16 bases lay in between. CDR3 amino acids: CASSLIGVSPHTGELFF. The DNA of the CDR3 is TGCGCCAGCAGCTTGATTGGGGTCTCTCCACACACCGGGGAGCTGTTTTTT.

This chain uses TRBV14 with TRBJ2-5, with a possible D match to TRBD2 (5 bases). CDR1 SGHDN and CDR2 FVKESK come from the germline V gene. Trimming took 2 bases from V and 5 from J, leaving 15 bases between them. This CDR3 comprises 15 residues. CDR3 in amino acids: CASSQLEVPRETQYF. For the CDR3, the DNA is TGTGCCAGCAGCCAATTGGAGGTACCGCGGGAGACCCAGTACTTC.

In its sample, this clonotype was seen many times. The V gene is TRBV6-2 or TRBV6-3, the J gene TRBJ1-2; D ambiguous. The V gene lost 3 bases and the J gene lost 3 bases, with 8 bases spanning the gap. The CDR3 runs 13 residues. The germline gives CDR1 MNHEY, CDR2 SVGEGT. The CDR3 here is CASSYGGHYGYTF. The CDR3 DNA follows: TGTGCCAGCAGTTATGGAGGACACTATGGCTACACCTTC.

This clonotype showed up many times. This chain joins TRBV9 and TRBJ2-1; D perhaps matches TRBD2 (7 bases). Germline CDR1 reads SGDLS; CDR2 reads YYNGEE. V dropped 4 bases and J dropped 2 bases, with 13 bases sitting between them. There are 15 residues in the CDR3. The CDR3 sequence: CASSLRGAPYNEQFF. The CDR3 DNA follows: TGTGCCAGCAGCTTACGGGGGGCTCCCTACAATGAGCAGTTCTTC.

Many counts were recorded for this clonotype. The rearrangement links TRBV12-3 or TRBV12-4 to TRBJ2-1; TRBD2 agrees at 7 bases. V trimming: 5 bases; J trimming: 16 bases; junction bases outside the gene matches: 11. The CDR3 has 12 residues. This CDR3 is CASSPGEGRLFF. CDR3 coding DNA: TGTGCCAGCAGTCCCGGGGAGGGGCGCCTTTTCTTC.

This clonotype was counted ten times or more. The chain uses TRBV3-1 and TRBJ2-4, with D possibly TRBD2 on 6 matching bases. Looked up from germline, CDR1 is LGHDT and CDR2 is YNNKEL (reference sequence). V lost 3 bases and J lost 0, with 9 bases in between. This CDR3 region has 15 residues. The CDR3 DNA is TGTGCCAGCAGCCACCAAGCGGGAGCCAAAAACATTCAGTACTTC. Translation gives CASSHQAGAKNIQYF.

This clonotype was seen many times. The chain carries TRBV11-2 and TRBJ2-1, with TRBD2 identical over 11 bases. Germline V gives CDR1 SGHAT, CDR2 FQNNGV. V lost 2 bases and J lost 5; bases outside the gene matches: 17. The CDR3 has 20 residues. CDR3 residues: CASSLLRELAGVGVNNEQFF. In nucleotides, the CDR3 is TGTGCCAGCAGCTTACTACGGGAACTAGCGGGAGTAGGAGTCAACAATGAGCAGTTCTTC.